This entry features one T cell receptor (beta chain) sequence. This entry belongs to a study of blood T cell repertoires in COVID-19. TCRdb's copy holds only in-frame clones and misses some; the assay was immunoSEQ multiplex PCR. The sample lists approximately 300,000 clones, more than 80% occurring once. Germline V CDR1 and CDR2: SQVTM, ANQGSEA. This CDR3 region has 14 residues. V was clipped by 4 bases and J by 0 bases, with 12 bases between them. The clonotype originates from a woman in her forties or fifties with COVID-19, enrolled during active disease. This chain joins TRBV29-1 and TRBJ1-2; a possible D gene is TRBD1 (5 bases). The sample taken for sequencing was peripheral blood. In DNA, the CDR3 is TGCAGCGTTGTAAAAGGGGCGTCTAACTATGGCTACACCTTC. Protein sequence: CSVVKGASNYGYTF.